This T cell receptor beta chain was retrieved from a study of tumor-infiltrating lymphocytes in primary liver carcinoma. The wider study: Ages ranged from 30 to 69, with HCC or mixed HCC-cholangiocarcinoma. Samples returned roughly 3.65 to 8 million productive TCRbeta reads each. Read depth did not differ significantly between tissue types.

Many counts were recorded for this clonotype. Blood RNA originated from unsorted whole blood, with germline DNA additionally extracted. This CDR3 has 14 residues. CDR1 is MNHEY, CDR2 SVGEGT, per germline. V was clipped by 2 bases and J by 0 bases, with 8 bases between them. Starting material of about 480 ng total RNA yielded TCR beta cDNA via a constant-region primer. Nested multiplex PCR, run for three rounds with slightly modified ARM-PCR, yielded TCR beta libraries. TRBV1-TRBV30 forward primers and a C-beta reverse primer were used in the first two PCR rounds, which each ran for 10 cycles. TCRdb re-called the multiplex PCR reads through MiXCR, storing one row per CDR3 protein. The data hold 300,000 to 400,000 distinct CDR3 sequences, with 65% observed a single time.

The TCR was taken from a man in his forties with primary liver carcinoma and hepatitis B virus infection. The sequenced sample consisted of peripheral blood. The V gene is TRBV6-2 or TRBV6-3, the J gene TRBJ2-7, with D possibly TRBD1 on 5 matching bases. Here the CDR3 reads CASSYGRVSYEQYF. CDR3 DNA sequence: TGTGCCAGCAGTTACGGCAGGGTCTCCTACGAGCAGTACTTC.